This TCR beta chain came from a study of T cells in localized non-small cell lung cancer. General study results and limits: Among blood samples, higher T cell density accompanied longer overall survival. Paired adjacent lung recovered a median about 61 of the top 100 tumor clones. Tumor trailed uninvolved adjacent lung in T cell clonality, which peaked there.

Assay: immunoSEQ multiplex PCR; the TCRdb copy retains only in-frame clones and omits some. The sample shows 90,000 or so clones, roughly 86% of them seen only once. Germline CDR1 MDHEN, CDR2 SYDVKM. This CDR3 is built from 15 residues. With 2 bases removed from V and 2 bases from J, the gap between germline ends came to 11 bases. Regarding this clone: The antigen is not known.

Specimen: peripheral blood, collected before any cancer treatment. The TCR sequence derives from a man between 40 and 69 years old with stage I squamous cell lung carcinoma. The V gene is TRBV28, the J gene TRBJ2-3, with D possibly called TRBD1 or TRBD2 (5 bases each). The CDR3 is CASSLAGTNTDTQYF. The CDR3 region has the DNA TGTGCCAGCAGTTTAGCAGGGACCAACACAGATACGCAGTATTTT.